The 11 T cell receptor beta chains below all came from one sample that was sequenced in a study of blood T cells in healthy people across ages. A sample-barcoded 5' primer and a J-beta primer mix were used in a second PCR of roughly 6 to 12 cycles. TCRdb reprocessed the 5' RACE reads via MiXCR and lists one record per CDR3 protein. The data contain about 930,000 distinct CDR3 sequences, about 27% of them singletons. These records were also assigned to another study, of T cells of mothers and their children.

Material for sequencing was blood. These receptors were collected from a woman in her thirties or forties in good health.

This chain uses TRBV14 with TRBJ2-1; perhaps TRBD1 as D (7 bases). Trimming left V 4 bases short and J 5 bases short, with 15 bases between. This CDR3 region has 15 residues. Germline CDR1 reads SGHDN; CDR2 reads FVKESK. Written as DNA, the CDR3 is TGTGCCAGCAGCCCCTACAGGGGCGGGGACAATGAGCAGTTCTTC. Protein product: CASSPYRGGDNEQFF.

The chain employs TRBV7-2 and TRBJ1-4, with D possibly matching TRBD1 (5 bases). CDR1 and CDR2 (germline): SGHTA, FQGNSA. The CDR3 runs to 15 residues. With 5 bases removed from V and 4 bases from J, the gap between germline ends came to 14 bases. This CDR3 reads CASSHPQGLNEKLFF. DNA for the CDR3: TGTGCCAGCAGCCACCCGCAGGGTCTTAATGAAAAACTGTTTTTT.

This clonotype was counted between two and nine times. The rearrangement links TRBV5-1 to TRBJ1-1, with 9 bases that match TRBD1. Germline CDR1 is SGHRS and CDR2 is YFSETQ. J lost 3 bases, V lost 1 base, and 4 bases had no gene match. The CDR3 has 15 amino acids. CDR3 in amino acids: CASSLQGTGYTEAFF. CDR3 nucleotide sequence: TGCGCCAGCAGCTTGCAGGGGACAGGGTACACTGAAGCTTTCTTT.

The chain joins TRBV7-9 to TRBJ2-1; D not resolved. CDR1 SEHNR and CDR2 FQNEAQ come from the germline V gene (reference sequence). V was clipped by 4 bases and J by 9 bases, with 13 bases between them. The CDR3 sequence is 13 residues long. CDR3 sequence reads: CASSSLDNGEQFF. CDR3 DNA sequence: TGTGCCAGCAGCTCACTCGACAACGGTGAGCAGTTCTTC.

The chain joins TRBV7-9 to TRBJ2-5; D is unresolved. The last part of the DNA fits TRBJ2-7 better; the J call may be wrong. This CDR3 region has 15 residues. CDR1 is SEHNR and CDR2 is FQNEAQ in the germline V gene (reference sequence). CDR3 sequence: CASGSTIGVAHEQYF. In DNA form, the CDR3 reads TGTGCCAGCGGATCTACGATAGGCGTAGCCCACGAGCAGTACTTC.

The chain uses TRBV5-6 and TRBJ2-4; the match to TRBD1 covers 10 bases. The assigned J gene may be wrong: the sequence end matches TRBJ2-7 better. Germline CDR1 is SGHDT and CDR2 is YYEEEE. This CDR3 region has 15 residues. CDR3 nucleotide sequence: TGTGCCAGCAGCTTCGGGACAGGGGATCCCTACGAGCAGTACTTC. Residues: CASSFGTGDPYEQYF.

Note on this clonotype: A much larger clone differs by one base, so this may be a read error. The chain links TRBV12-3 or TRBV12-4 to TRBJ2-1, with D unresolved. The CDR3 is 12 residues long. The DNA for the CDR3 is TGTGTCAGCAGCTCAGATAGAGGTGAGCAGTTCTTC. Translated, it gives CVSSSDRGEQFF.

J is TRBJ2-7 and V is TRBV20-1; 8 bases line up with TRBD2. The CDR3 covers 14 residues. V was clipped by 3 bases and J by 0 bases; unmatched bases: 4. The germline V gene has CDR1 DFQATT and CDR2 SNEGSKA (reference sequence). CDR3 in DNA: TGCAGTGCTAGTCCCCGGGGGGGCTCCTACGAGCAGTACTTC. This sequence encodes CSASPRGGSYEQYF.

The gene calls are TRBV29-1 and TRBJ2-7, with 10 bases lining up with TRBD1. The ends lost 3 bases at V and 3 bases at J; junction bases unmatched: 5. CDR1 is SQVTM and CDR2 is ANQGSEA in the germline V gene. CDR3 length: 14 residues. CDR3 protein: CSVETGGDIYEQYF. The CDR3 bases are TGCAGCGTTGAGACAGGGGGCGACATCTACGAGCAGTACTTC.

The chain links TRBV5-1 to TRBJ2-7; D could derive from TRBD1 or TRBD2 (5 bases each). The CDR3 is made up of 16 amino acids. CDR1 and CDR2 (germline): SGHRS, YFSETQ. The ends were cut back, 4 bases at V and 2 bases at J, with 19 bases in the middle. CDR3 loop: CASSPGRGPGPYEQYF. The CDR3 DNA is TGCGCCAGCAGCCCGGGGCGCGGGCCCGGACCCTACGAGCAGTACTTC.

This clonotype has a count of ten or more. This chain joins TRBV20-1 and TRBJ2-7, with 8 bases fitting TRBD1. CDR1 is DFQATT, CDR2 SNEGSKA, per germline (reference sequence). The J segment lost 2 bases and the V segment lost 5 bases, leaving 8 bases of the junction unmatched. The CDR3 spans 14 residues. CDR3 DNA: TGCAGTGCTCTCAGAGGACAGGGCACCTACGAGCAGTACTTC. Translation gives CSALRGQGTYEQYF.